This entry lists 21 T cell receptor beta chains sequenced from one sample in a study of PD-1 blockade in classical Hodgkin lymphoma. Here immunoSEQ multiplex PCR was the method, and the copy in TCRdb shows in-frame clones only, minus some. Of under 20,000 clones listed, more than 65% were seen once; the top ten hold around 2.6%. Time point given: cycle 4 day 1 (C4D1), after more than 5 weeks of nivolumab. Every patient had relapsed following autologous stem cell transplantation, and cohorts differed in brentuximab vedotin exposure. Magnetic depletion of unwanted cells isolated CD4+ T cells from thawed PBMCs. Sequencing used CD4+ T cells from blood, obtained before the fourth cycle of nivolumab. Source of these receptors: a human donor with classical Hodgkin lymphoma.

The rearrangement uses TRBV7-2 and TRBJ1-1, with D tentatively TRBD1 (6 bases). CDR3 length: 13 amino acids. Per germline, CDR1 SGHTA and CDR2 FQGNSA. The V end lost 6 bases, the J end lost 1 base, and 9 bases lay between the germline ends. This CDR3 reads CASSLDRNTEAFF. CDR3 coding DNA: TGTGCCAGCAGTTTGGACAGGAACACTGAAGCTTTCTTT.

V is TRBV5-1 and J is TRBJ1-1; D ambiguous. V was pared by 1 base and J by 1 base, with 5 bases between. The CDR3 sequence is 13 residues long. Germline CDR1 is SGHRS and CDR2 is YFSETQ. CDR3 in amino acids: CASSLLGNTEAFF. CDR3 nucleotides: TGCGCCAGCAGCTTGTTGGGGAACACTGAAGCTTTCTTT.

The gene calls are TRBV6-5 and TRBJ2-1; D is ambiguous. There are 15 residues in the CDR3. Germline V gene data show CDR1 as MNHEY and CDR2 as SVGAGI. The V end was cut by 6 bases, the J end by 4 bases, with 16 bases between. The CDR3 coding sequence is TGTGCCAGCAGGACGACTCTTGCGGTGTACAATGAGCAGTTCTTC. Protein product: CASRTTLAVYNEQFF.

This CDR3 reads CASSPLGGANEQYF. CDR3 coding DNA: TGTGCCAGCAGCCCCCTAGGTGGGGCCAACGAGCAGTACTTC. This rearrangement joins TRBV7-8 to TRBJ2-7; D is perhaps TRBD1 (5 bases). The germline CDR1 and CDR2 sequences are SGHVS and FQNEAQ. Trimming removed 5 bases at V and 5 bases at J, with 16 bases between. The length of the CDR3 is 14 residues.

The chain recombines TRBV7-9 with TRBJ2-1, with a tentative D call TRBD2 (5 bases). Trimming removed 5 bases at V and 7 bases at J, with 12 bases between. This CDR3 spans 13 amino acids. In germline, CDR1 is SEHNR, CDR2 FQNEAQ (reference sequence). The CDR3 DNA is TGTGCCAGCAGCCGGACTGGGCCAAATGAGCAGTTCTTC. It yields the protein CASSRTGPNEQFF.

This clone appeared a few times. The chain is built from TRBV28 and TRBJ2-5, with D possibly being TRBD2 (5 bases). Trimming left V 2 bases short and J 7 bases short, with 11 bases between. Germline loops: CDR1 MDHEN, CDR2 SYDVKM. This CDR3 has 13 residues. CDR3 sequence reads: CASSLGGSGTQYF. The DNA of the CDR3 is TGTGCCAGCAGTTTAGGTGGGAGTGGGACCCAGTACTTC.

The J gene is TRBJ2-3, the V gene TRBV13, with no clear D. This CDR3 is built from 13 residues. Germline V gene sequence: CDR1 PRHDT, CDR2 FYEKMQ (reference sequence). Trimming took 0 bases from V and 1 from J, leaving 2 bases between them. In DNA form, the CDR3 reads TGTGCCAGCAGCTTAGGCGGCACAGATACGCAGTATTTT. This gives the protein CASSLGGTDTQYF.

V and J are TRBV5-6 and TRBJ1-1, with D unclear. The germline gives CDR1 SGHDT, CDR2 YYEEEE. The V end lost 5 bases, the J end lost 1 base, and 15 bases lay between the germline ends. CDR3 length: 15 residues. In DNA, the CDR3 is TGTGCCAGCAGTTTCTTACCACAGCCGAACACTGAAGCTTTCTTT. Translating gives CASSFLPQPNTEAFF.

This clone was observed a single time. V is TRBV7-3 and J is TRBJ2-3, with D perhaps given as TRBD1 or TRBD2 (5 bases each). The CDR3 covers 18 residues. The V gene lost 2 bases and the J gene lost 0 bases, with 18 bases spanning the gap. Looked up from germline, CDR1 is SGHTA and CDR2 is FQGTGA. CDR3: CASSLRTRDRLSTDTQYF. CDR3 bases: TGTGCCAGCAGCTTACGAACGAGGGACCGACTAAGCACAGATACGCAGTATTTT.

The rearrangement links TRBV19 to TRBJ1-5; tentatively, D is TRBD1 (5 bases). From germline, CDR1 is LNHDA and CDR2 SQIVND (reference sequence). Trimming cost V 0 bases and J 3 bases, with 18 bases left between them. The CDR3 totals 18 residues. CDR3 sequence (DNA): TGTGCCAGTAGTATAGATCATTCAGGGACGGGAGACAATCAGCCCCAGCATTTT. Translating gives CASSIDHSGTGDNQPQHF. The whole variable domain, remainder taken from reference TRBV19 and TRBJ1-5, is DGGITQSPKYLFRKEGQNVTLSCEQNLNHDAMYWYRQDPGQGLRLIYYSQIVNDFQKGDIAEGYSVSREKKESFPLTVTSAQKNPTAFYLCASSIDHSGTGDNQPQHFGDGTRLSIL.

This clone was seen only a few times. The CDR3 protein is CASSDQGAFYEQYF. DNA of the CDR3: TGTGCCAGCAGTGACCAGGGGGCTTTCTACGAGCAGTACTTC. The chain links TRBV2 to TRBJ2-7, with TRBD1 matching over 8 bases. The CDR3 runs 14 residues. Per the germline V gene, CDR1 is SNHLY and CDR2 is FYNNEI. With 3 bases clipped from V and 3 bases from J, the junction kept 4 bases outside the gene matches.

J is TRBJ1-1 and V is TRBV7-3; D is possibly TRBD1 (5 bases). The V gene's germline CDR1 is SGHTA and CDR2 FQGTGA. The CDR3 sequence is 12 residues long. The ends were cut back, 5 bases at V and 11 bases at J, with 15 bases in the middle. CDR3 sequence reads: CASSPGQGRAFF. CDR3 nucleotides: TGTGCCAGCAGCCCGGGGCAGGGACGGGCTTTCTTT.

The chain couples TRBV15 to TRBJ2-1, with TRBD2 matching 12 bases. The CDR3 is 16 amino acids. The trim removed 2 bases at V and 10 bases at J, leaving 9 bases unmatched. Germline V gives CDR1 LNHNV, CDR2 YYDKDF (reference sequence). The CDR3: CATSRPGLAGLREQFF. The CDR3 coding sequence is TGTGCCACCAGCAGACCGGGACTAGCGGGTCTTCGCGAGCAGTTCTTC. The whole variable domain, filled in from reference TRBV15 and TRBJ2-1, reads DAMVIQNPRYQVTQFGKPVTLSCSQTLNHNVMYWYQQKSSQAPKLLFHYYDKDFNNEADTPDNFQSRRPNTSFCFLDIRSPGLGDTAMYLCATSRPGLAGLREQFFGPGTRLTVL.

The V call is TRBV2, the J call TRBJ1-6; 9 bases are a match to TRBD1. The CDR3 covers 15 residues. Germline values: CDR1 SNHLY, CDR2 FYNNEI. With V trimmed by 7 bases and J by 5 bases, 6 bases remained unmatched. The CDR3 bases are TGTGCCAGCACCAACAGGGGGCGCGATAATTCACCCCTCCACTTT. It translates to CASTNRGRDNSPLHF.

The J gene is TRBJ2-5, the V gene TRBV5-1; D possibly corresponds to TRBD2 (7 bases). The CDR3 totals 14 residues. The germline V gene has CDR1 SGHRS and CDR2 YFSETQ. V shed 3 bases and J shed 3 bases, with 12 bases lying between them. The CDR3 region is CASSSTGREETQYF. The CDR3 region has the DNA TGCGCCAGCAGCTCCACAGGGAGGGAAGAGACCCAGTACTTC.

The rearrangement joins TRBV5-1 to TRBJ2-7; TRBD1 matches 8 bases. The CDR3 sequence is 14 residues long. Germline CDR1 and CDR2: SGHRS and YFSETQ. The J segment lost 6 bases and the V segment lost 3 bases, leaving 8 bases of the junction unmatched. In DNA, the CDR3 is TGCGCCAGCAGCTCATGGGCAGGGGGCGGCGAGCAGTACTTC. Amino acids: CASSSWAGGGEQYF.

This chain connects TRBV7-8 to TRBJ2-5, with 7 bases lining up with TRBD1. J lost 1 base, V lost 3 bases, and 14 bases had no gene match. CDR1 and CDR2 (germline): SGHVS, FQNEAQ. This CDR3 region has 18 residues. CDR3 region: CASSLIQGWGVGQETQYF. For the CDR3, the DNA is TGTGCCAGCAGCTTGATACAGGGGTGGGGAGTGGGCCAAGAGACCCAGTACTTC.

This clone was counted between two and nine times. The chain carries TRBV18 and TRBJ1-1, with 7 bases aligning to TRBD1. After removal of 3 bases from V and 3 bases from J, the junction contained 4 bases not matched to a gene. Germline CDR1 KGHSH, CDR2 LQKENI. The CDR3 has 14 amino acids. The DNA of the CDR3 is TGTGCCAGCTCACCTCAGGGGGGCCACACTGAAGCTTTCTTT. It translates to CASSPQGGHTEAFF.

The genes are TRBV10-3 and TRBJ1-2, with 9 bases aligning to TRBD1. Per germline, CDR1 ENHRY and CDR2 SYGVKD. V trimming: 6 bases; J trimming: 8 bases; junction bases outside the gene matches: 10. CDR3 size: 14 residues. CDR3 amino acids: CAIRGQGQGTGYTF. The CDR3 DNA follows: TGTGCCATCAGGGGCCAGGGACAGGGTACGGGCTACACCTTC.

The rearrangement links TRBV7-6 to TRBJ2-1; 10 bases fit TRBD1. Trimming removed 2 bases from V and 9 bases from J; junction bases left unmatched: 10. The CDR3 loop spans 16 amino acids. In germline, CDR1 is SGHVS, CDR2 FNYEAQ. Here the CDR3 DNA reads TGTGCCAGCAGCTTACCCCCGACAGGGGGCTGGGCTGAGCAGTTCTTC. Translating gives CASSLPPTGGWAEQFF. The complete variable domain, with remaining parts taken from reference TRBV7-6 and TRBJ2-1, reads GAGVSQSPRYKVTKRGQDVALRCDPISGHVSLYWYRQALGQGPEFLTYFNYEAQQDKSGLPNDRFSAERPEGSISTLTIQRTEQRDSAMYRCASSLPPTGGWAEQFFGPGTRLTVL.

The genes are TRBV7-3 and TRBJ1-1; D uncertain. This CDR3 spans 13 amino acids. V was clipped by 3 bases and J by 0 bases, with 5 bases between them. Germline V CDR1 and CDR2: SGHTA, FQGTGA. The CDR3 DNA reads TGTGCCAGCAGCTTCGGGCTGAACACTGAAGCTTTCTTT. Translating gives CASSFGLNTEAFF.